This TCR beta chain originates from a study of blood T cell repertoires in COVID-19. As for the study in general: Sample material is recorded as cDNA or gDNA derived from T cells, B-cell-depleted T cells, or PBMCs.

This CDR3 spans 12 amino acids. CDR1 MNHEY and CDR2 SVGAGI come from the germline V gene. Trimming pared 6 bases from V and 1 base from J, leaving 6 bases between. Authors' methods: Nucleated cell counts were estimated from reference gene primer amplification. The table came from immunoSEQ multiplex PCR; TCRdb's copy has only in-frame clones and leaves some out. V and J calls and clone size are given by that table; D and trimming were obtained from the DNA. Of about 370,000 clones listed, more than 80% were seen once; the top ten hold about 2.9%. Followed longitudinally, the Seattle patients had been enrolled during active infection.

The TCR comes from a woman aged 25-40 years with COVID-19, enrolled during active disease. Sequenced input: peripheral blood. The chain carries TRBV6-5 and TRBJ2-5, with a tentative D call TRBD1 (6 bases). CDR3 DNA: TGTGCCAGCAGGGACAGCCAAGAGACCCAGTACTTC. The encoded protein is CASRDSQETQYF.